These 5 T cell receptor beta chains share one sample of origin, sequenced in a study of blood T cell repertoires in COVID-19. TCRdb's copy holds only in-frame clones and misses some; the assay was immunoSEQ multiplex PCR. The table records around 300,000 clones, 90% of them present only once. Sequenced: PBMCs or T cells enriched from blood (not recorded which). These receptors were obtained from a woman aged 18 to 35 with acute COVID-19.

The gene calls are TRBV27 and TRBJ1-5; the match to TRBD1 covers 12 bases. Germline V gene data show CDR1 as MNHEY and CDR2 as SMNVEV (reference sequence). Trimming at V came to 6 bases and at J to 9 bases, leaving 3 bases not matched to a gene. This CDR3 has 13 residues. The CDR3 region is CASRGTGGWPQHF. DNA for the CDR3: TGTGCCAGCAGGGGGACAGGGGGCTGGCCCCAGCATTTT.

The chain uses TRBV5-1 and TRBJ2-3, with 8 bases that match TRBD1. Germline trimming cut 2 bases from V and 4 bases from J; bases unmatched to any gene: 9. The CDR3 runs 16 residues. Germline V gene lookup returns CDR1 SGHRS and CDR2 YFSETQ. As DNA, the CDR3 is TGCGCCAGCAGCTTAGTAGGGACAGGTGGTCCAGATACGCAGTATTTT. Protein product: CASSLVGTGGPDTQYF.

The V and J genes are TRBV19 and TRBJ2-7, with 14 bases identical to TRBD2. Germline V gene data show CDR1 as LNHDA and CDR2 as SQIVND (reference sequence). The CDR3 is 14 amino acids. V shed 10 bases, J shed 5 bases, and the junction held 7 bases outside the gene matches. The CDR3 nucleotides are TGTGCCATCTCGGGACTAGCGGGAGTGGACGAGCAGTACTTC. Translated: CAISGLAGVDEQYF.

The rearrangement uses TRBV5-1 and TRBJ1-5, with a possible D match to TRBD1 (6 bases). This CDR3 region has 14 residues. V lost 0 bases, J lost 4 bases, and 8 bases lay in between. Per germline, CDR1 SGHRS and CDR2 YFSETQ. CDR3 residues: CASSLGQANQPQHF. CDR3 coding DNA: TGCGCCAGCAGCTTGGGACAGGCTAATCAGCCCCAGCATTTT.

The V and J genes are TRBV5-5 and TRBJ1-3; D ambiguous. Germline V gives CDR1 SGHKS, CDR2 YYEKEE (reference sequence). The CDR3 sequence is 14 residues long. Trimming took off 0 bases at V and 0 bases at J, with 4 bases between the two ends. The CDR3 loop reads CASSLGSSGNTIYF. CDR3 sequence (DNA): TGTGCCAGCAGCTTGGGGAGCTCTGGAAACACCATATATTTT. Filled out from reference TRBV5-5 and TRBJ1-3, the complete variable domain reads DAGVTQSPTHLIKTRGQQVTLRCSPISGHKSVSWYQQVLGQGPQFIFQYYEKEERGRGNFPDRFSARQFPNYSSELNVNALLLGDSALYLCASSLGSSGNTIYFGEGSWLTVV.